The rows below give T cell receptor beta chains drawn from one sample of a study of siplizumab effects on memory and regulatory T cells. Assay: immunoSEQ multiplex PCR; the TCRdb copy retains only in-frame clones and omits some. The profile shows 100,000 to 120,000 clones, 85% to 95% of them singletons. The sample was CD4+ T cells sorted from blood. These receptors all come from a human donor in good health. Both conserved end residues are part of each CDR3. D genes are given only for firm matches. The listing skips clone size in some rows; elsewhere it reads once, few, many or a size class.

abundance,j_gene,d_gene,v_gene,CDR3aa,CDR3nt
NA,TRBJ2-7,TRBD1,TRBV4-2,CASSQAGQGSYEQYF,TGTGCCAGCAGCCAAGCAGGACAGGGATCCTACGAGCAGTACTTC
few,TRBJ2-2,TRBD1,TRBV6-6,CASRWTGGNTGELFF,TGTGCCAGCAGATGGACAGGGGGGAACACCGGGGAGCTGTTTTTT
NA,TRBJ2-5,NA,TRBV10-2,CASSVQLKTQYF,TGCGCCAGCAGTGTTCAACTCAAGACCCAGTACTTC
NA,TRBJ2-3,NA,TRBV27,CASSLSAGTDTQYF,TGTGCCAGCAGTTTATCTGCCGGGACAGATACGCAGTATTTT
NA,TRBJ2-1,NA,TRBV9,CASSVGLTNNEQFF,TGTGCCAGCAGCGTAGGGCTAACCAACAATGAGCAGTTCTTC
NA,TRBJ2-1,TRBD1,TRBV19,CASSMGQGDEQFF,TGTGCCAGTAGTATGGGACAGGGGGATGAGCAGTTCTTC
NA,TRBJ2-2,TRBD2,TRBV5-4,CASSLEVRSGRSGELFF,TGTGCCAGCAGCTTAGAAGTTCGTAGCGGGAGATCCGGGGAGCTGTTTTTT
NA,TRBJ1-5,TRBD1,TRBV7-2,CASTVTGGQPQHF,TGTGCCAGCACCGTGACAGGGGGACAGCCCCAGCATTTT
NA,TRBJ2-3,TRBD2,TRBV6-1,CASSEVTSGGAGNTQYF,TGTGCCAGCAGTGAAGTGACTAGCGGGGGGGCCGGAAATACGCAGTATTTT
NA,TRBJ2-3,NA,TRBV5-4,CASSLGGDLTDTQYF,TGTGCCAGCAGCTTGGGCGGGGATCTCACAGATACGCAGTATTTT
once,TRBJ2-1,NA,TRBV7-3,CASGNGYEQFF,TGTGCCAGCGGGAATGGGTATGAGCAGTTCTTC
NA,TRBJ1-1,NA,TRBV29-1,CSVGDSLNTEAFF,TGCAGCGTTGGAGACAGCTTGAACACTGAAGCTTTCTTT
NA,TRBJ2-7,TRBD2,TRBV9,CASSVREVPYEQYF,TGTGCCAGCAGCGTTCGGGAGGTCCCCTACGAGCAGTACTTC
NA,TRBJ1-2,TRBD1,TRBV18,CASSGTGGLYGYTF,TGTGCCAGCTCTGGGACAGGGGGCCTCTATGGCTACACCTTC
NA,TRBJ2-7,NA,TRBV7-6,CASSLTNRYEQYF,TGTGCCAGCAGCTTAACTAACAGATACGAGCAGTACTTC
NA,TRBJ2-1,NA,TRBV27,CASSLWGTYNEQFF,TGTGCCAGCAGTTTATGGGGTACCTACAATGAGCAGTTCTTC
NA,TRBJ1-3,NA,TRBV9,CASSVDPDRSSGNTIYF,TGTGCCAGCAGCGTAGACCCGGATAGAAGCTCTGGAAACACCATATATTTT
NA,TRBJ1-1,TRBD1,TRBV5-4,CASSPGQAFMNTEAFF,TGTGCCAGCAGCCCGGGACAGGCTTTTATGAACACTGAAGCTTTCTTT
NA,TRBJ2-7,NA,TRBV5-4,CASSFGTFLAPGEQYF,TGTGCCAGCAGCTTCGGGACGTTCCTGGCCCCTGGCGAGCAGTACTTC
NA,TRBJ2-2,NA,TRBV7-8,CASSLSAGWTGELFF,TGTGCCAGCAGCTTATCGGCAGGGTGGACCGGGGAGCTGTTTTTT
NA,TRBJ1-1,NA,TRBV5-1,CASSSLRLNTEAFF,TGCGCCAGCAGCTCCTTACGGCTGAACACTGAAGCTTTCTTT
NA,TRBJ2-2,NA,TRBV5-1,CASSWGSNTGELFF,TGCGCCAGCAGCTGGGGATCGAACACCGGGGAGCTGTTTTTT
NA,TRBJ1-2,NA,TRBV14,CASSQATGGVGYTF,TGTGCCAGCAGCCAAGCGACAGGTGGTGTGGGCTACACCTTC
NA,TRBJ2-7,NA,TRBV6-5,CASRPRGISSYEQYF,TGTGCCAGCAGACCTCGGGGGATTAGCTCCTACGAGCAGTACTTC
NA,TRBJ2-7,NA,TRBV20-1,CSASGEEQYF,TGCAGTGCATCAGGGGAAGAGCAGTACTTC
NA,TRBJ2-5,NA,TRBV7-9,CASERAAQETQYF,TGTGCCAGCGAGAGGGCAGCCCAAGAGACCCAGTACTTC
NA,TRBJ2-6,NA,TRBV19,CASSMWGGGANVLTF,TGTGCCAGTAGTATGTGGGGAGGTGGGGCCAACGTCCTGACTTTC
NA,TRBJ2-5,NA,TRBV6-1,CASSEGWPTQETQYF,TGTGCCAGCAGTGAAGGATGGCCAACTCAAGAGACCCAGTACTTC
NA,TRBJ2-1,TRBD2,TRBV27,CASRFLGTSGQQFF,TGTGCCAGCAGATTTTTAGGGACTAGCGGCCAGCAGTTCTTC
NA,TRBJ2-5,NA,TRBV25-1,CASSGETQYF,TGTGCCAGCAGTGGAGAGACCCAGTACTTC
NA,TRBJ1-1,NA,TRBV9,CASSRRGSNTEAFF,TGTGCCAGCAGCCGAAGGGGTTCGAACACTGAAGCTTTCTTT
NA,TRBJ2-7,NA,TRBV21-1,CASSKVKRLGQYF,TGTGCCAGCAGCAAAGTGAAGAGATTGGGGCAGTACTTC
NA,TRBJ2-2,NA,TRBV28,CATQGGGFAGELFF,TGTGCCACCCAGGGGGGGGGCTTTGCCGGGGAGCTGTTTTTT
NA,TRBJ2-1,NA,TRBV6-6,CASSYANLGFEQFF,TGTGCCAGCAGTTACGCAAACCTAGGATTTGAGCAGTTCTTC
NA,TRBJ2-7,NA,TRBV7-9,CASSSHANYEQYF,TGTGCCAGCAGCTCACACGCAAACTACGAGCAGTACTTC
NA,TRBJ2-3,NA,TRBV9,CASSAGTGTDTQYF,TGTGCCAGCAGCGCTGGGACCGGAACAGATACGCAGTATTTT
once,TRBJ1-3,NA,TRBV7-6,CASSLSGQTSGNTIYF,TGTGCCAGCAGCTTATCAGGACAGACCTCTGGAAACACCATATATTTT